This T cell receptor beta chain was captured by sequencing in a study of identical twins. Template switching, a step in the protocol, added a universal primer site, and cDNA carried unique molecular identifiers. TCRdb fed the 5' RACE reads into MiXCR, producing one record per CDR3 protein. There are roughly 1,500,000 distinct CDR3 sequences in the sample; less than 35% occur only once, and approximately 0.25% lies in the top ten. The CDR3 is 14 amino acids. Germline V gene sequence: CDR1 WSHSY, CDR2 SAAADI. The junction had 6 bases not matched to a gene; V was cut back by 3 bases and J by 10 bases. Points on this clonotype: Its antigen remains unknown.

Study observations and caveats: The study found that models underestimated out-of-frame TCR alpha sharing in monozygotic twins. Without tracking the same donors, conclusions rested on cross-sectional statistical analysis. Less excess twin sharing appeared in beta out-of-frame sequences.

Material for sequencing was cord blood. This receptor was identified in a newborn girl in good health. The rearrangement uses TRBV10-2 and TRBJ2-1, with TRBD2 matching 10 bases. The CDR3: CASSELAGSSEQFF. The CDR3 DNA is TGCGCCAGCAGTGAACTAGCGGGGAGCTCGGAGCAGTTCTTC.